These 5 T cell receptor beta chains came from one sample sequenced in a study of cytotoxic CD8 clonotypes in ibrutinib-treated CLL. TCRdb keeps only in-frame clones here, not all; method: immunoSEQ multiplex PCR. The repertoire has fewer than 200,000 clones, under 85% of them found once; the top ten carry roughly 4.5%. Sequencing used PBMCs, obtained after 24 months of ibrutinib treatment. Receptor source: a human donor with chronic lymphocytic leukemia.

This clone has just a few counts. This CDR3 is CASSSGQGNYGYTF. The CDR3 DNA reads as TGTGCCAGCAGCTCCGGACAGGGAAACTATGGCTACACCTTC. The chain combines TRBV7-9 with TRBJ1-2; 8 positions agree with TRBD1. The CDR3 sequence is 14 residues long. Unmatched junction bases numbered 3, after V lost 4 bases and J lost 2 bases. The germline V gene encodes CDR1 SEHNR and CDR2 FQNEAQ (reference sequence).

The J gene is TRBJ2-1, the V gene TRBV19; 8 nucleotides agree with TRBD2. This CDR3 comprises 15 residues. Germline V gives CDR1 LNHDA, CDR2 SQIVND (reference sequence). The ends lost 4 bases at V and 6 bases at J; junction bases unmatched: 8. The CDR3 sequence: CASSRGVAGPNEQFF. The CDR3 DNA reads as TGTGCCAGTAGTAGGGGAGTAGCGGGACCCAATGAGCAGTTCTTC.

The rearrangement links TRBV19 to TRBJ2-1, with 15 bases fitting TRBD2. CDR3 length: 20 amino acids. Germline-derived CDR1 and CDR2 are LNHDA and SQIVND (reference sequence). After removal of 5 bases from V and 0 bases from J, the junction contained 11 bases not matched to a gene. CDR3 protein: CASSPRTSGRGISSYNEQFF. The CDR3 coding sequence is TGTGCCAGTAGTCCAAGGACTAGCGGGAGGGGGATTTCCTCCTACAATGAGCAGTTCTTC.

V and J are TRBV5-1 and TRBJ2-3; D is uncertain. The CDR3 spans 13 residues. Germline V CDR1 and CDR2: SGHRS, YFSETQ. V was trimmed by 2 bases and J by 6 bases, leaving 10 bases between them. CDR3 in amino acids: CASSFDPLDTQYF. The CDR3 nucleotides are TGCGCCAGCAGCTTCGACCCCCTGGATACGCAGTATTTT.

The rearrangement links TRBV5-1 to TRBJ1-2; D remains unclear. V dropped 4 bases and J dropped 1 base, with 8 bases sitting between them. The CDR3 has 13 residues. Germline V gene lookup returns CDR1 SGHRS and CDR2 YFSETQ. This CDR3 reads CASSVGDNYGYTF. The CDR3 DNA follows: TGCGCCAGCAGCGTGGGAGATAACTATGGCTACACCTTC.